The T cell receptor (beta chain) under discussion was sequenced for a study of blood T cells in healthy people across ages. Study-wide results and limits: Because sorting was not performed, PBMCs prevented conclusive naive versus antigen-experienced comparison. A greater number of naive CD4+ cells and higher diversity distinguished long-lived donors from aged donors.

With regard to this clonotype: The antigen is unknown.

Primed by a sample-barcoded 5' primer and a J-beta primer mix, a second PCR proceeded for 7 to 11 cycles. TCRdb re-analysed the 5' RACE reads in MiXCR, keeping a single row per CDR3 protein. The sample holds some 710,000 distinct CDR3 sequences, 35% to 50% seen once. Sequenced input: blood. This TCR was sampled from a man at least 80 years old in good health.

The CDR3 region has the DNA TGTGCCAGCAGCATACACAAGGAAACCTACGAGCAGTACTTC. It translates to CASSIHKETYEQYF. V and J are TRBV21-1 and TRBJ2-7. TRBV21-1 is given as a pseudogene. This CDR3 has 14 amino acids.